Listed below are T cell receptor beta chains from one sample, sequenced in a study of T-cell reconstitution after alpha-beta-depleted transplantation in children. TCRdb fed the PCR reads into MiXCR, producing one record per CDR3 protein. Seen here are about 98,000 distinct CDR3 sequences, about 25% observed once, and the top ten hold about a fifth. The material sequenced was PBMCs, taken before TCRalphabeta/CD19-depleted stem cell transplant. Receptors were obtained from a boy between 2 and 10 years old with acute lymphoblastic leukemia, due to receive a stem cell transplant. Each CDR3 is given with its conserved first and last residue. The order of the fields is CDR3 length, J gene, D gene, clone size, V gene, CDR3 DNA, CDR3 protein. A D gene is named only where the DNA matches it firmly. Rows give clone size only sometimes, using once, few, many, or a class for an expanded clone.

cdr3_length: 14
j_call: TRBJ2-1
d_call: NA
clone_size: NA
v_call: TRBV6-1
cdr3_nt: TGTGCCAGCACCCTGGTCACAGGGCGTGATGAGCAGTTCTTC
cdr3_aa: CASTLVTGRDEQFF

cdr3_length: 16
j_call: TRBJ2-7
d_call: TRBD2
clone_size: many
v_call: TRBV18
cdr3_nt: TGTGCCAGCTCACCCGGTGGCCGGGGAGGGTCCTACGAGCAGTACTTC
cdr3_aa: CASSPGGRGGSYEQYF

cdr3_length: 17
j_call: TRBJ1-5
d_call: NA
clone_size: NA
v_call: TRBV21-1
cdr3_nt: TGTGCCAGCAGCACCTCACTCGAGGGGGGAAGCAATCAGCCCCAGCATTTT
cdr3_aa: CASSTSLEGGSNQPQHF

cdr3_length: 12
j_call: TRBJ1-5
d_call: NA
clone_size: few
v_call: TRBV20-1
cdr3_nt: TGCAGTGCTTTCCGGGGGGGTCAGCCCCAGCATTTT
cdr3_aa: CSAFRGGQPQHF

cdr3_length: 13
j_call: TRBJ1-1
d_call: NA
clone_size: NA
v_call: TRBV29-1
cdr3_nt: TGCAGCGTGTGGGACCCCCCGAACACTGAAGCTTTCTTT
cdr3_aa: CSVWDPPNTEAFF

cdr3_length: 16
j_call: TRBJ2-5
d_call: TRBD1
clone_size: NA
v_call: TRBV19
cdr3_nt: TGTGCCAGTAGTTCATCACCGGGACAGTCGGCGGAGACCCAGTACTTC
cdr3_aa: CASSSSPGQSAETQYF

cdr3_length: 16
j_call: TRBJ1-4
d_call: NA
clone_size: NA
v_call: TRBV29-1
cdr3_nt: TGCAGCGTTGAAGATACAGGGAGTATAACTAATGAAAAACTGTTTTTT
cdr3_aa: CSVEDTGSITNEKLFF

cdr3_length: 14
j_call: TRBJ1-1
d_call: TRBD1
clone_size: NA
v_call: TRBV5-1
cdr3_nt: TGCGCCAGCAGCTCAACAGGGGGAGGAACTGAAGCTTTCTTT
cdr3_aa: CASSSTGGGTEAFF

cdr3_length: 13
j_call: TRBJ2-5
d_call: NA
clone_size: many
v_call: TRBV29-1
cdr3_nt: TGCAGCGTAAGGCGGGGAGGACAAGAGACCCAGTACTTC
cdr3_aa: CSVRRGGQETQYF

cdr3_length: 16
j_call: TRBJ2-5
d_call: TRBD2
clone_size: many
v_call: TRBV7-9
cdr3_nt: TGTGCCAGCAGCCTAGGGACTAGCGGAACGCAAGAGACCCAGTACTTC
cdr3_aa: CASSLGTSGTQETQYF

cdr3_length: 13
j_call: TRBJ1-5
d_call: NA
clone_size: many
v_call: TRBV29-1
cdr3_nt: TGCAGCGTTGTGGGGGATAGCAATCAGCCCCAGCATTTT
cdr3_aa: CSVVGDSNQPQHF

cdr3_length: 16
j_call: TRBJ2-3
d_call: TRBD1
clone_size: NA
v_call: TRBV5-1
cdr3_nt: TGCGCCAGCAGCGCCGGGACAGGGGCTAGCACAGATACGCAGTATTTT
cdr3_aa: CASSAGTGASTDTQYF

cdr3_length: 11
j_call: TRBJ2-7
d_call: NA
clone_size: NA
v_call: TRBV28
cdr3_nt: TGTGCCAGCAGCCGCACCTACGAGCAGTACTTC
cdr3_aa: CASSRTYEQYF

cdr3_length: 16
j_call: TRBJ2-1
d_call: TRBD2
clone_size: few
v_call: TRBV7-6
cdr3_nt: TGTGCCAGCAGCCCGTCTACTAGCGGGAGGCGAGGAGAGCAGTTCTTC
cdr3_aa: CASSPSTSGRRGEQFF

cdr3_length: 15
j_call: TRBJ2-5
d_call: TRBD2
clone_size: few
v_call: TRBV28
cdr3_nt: TGTGCCAGCAGTTGGGGACTAGCAAACCAAGAGACCCAGTACTTC
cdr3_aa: CASSWGLANQETQYF

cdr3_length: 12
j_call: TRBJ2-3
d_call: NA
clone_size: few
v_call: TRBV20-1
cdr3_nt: TGCAGTGCCCCAGTATCGTGGGATACGCAGTATTTT
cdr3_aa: CSAPVSWDTQYF

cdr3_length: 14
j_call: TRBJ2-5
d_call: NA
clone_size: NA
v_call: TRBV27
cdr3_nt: TGTGCCAGCAGTTTAGCCCCAAGACAAGAGACCCAGTACTTC
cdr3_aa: CASSLAPRQETQYF

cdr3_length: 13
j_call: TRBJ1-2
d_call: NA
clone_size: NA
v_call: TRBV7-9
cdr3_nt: TGTGCCAGCAGCTCCCAGACCCTAGAAGGCTACACCTTC
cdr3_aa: CASSSQTLEGYTF

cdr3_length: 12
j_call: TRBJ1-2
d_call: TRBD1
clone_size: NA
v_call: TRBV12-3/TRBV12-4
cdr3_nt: TGTGCCAGCGTACAGGGGCCCTATGGCTACACCTTC
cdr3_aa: CASVQGPYGYTF

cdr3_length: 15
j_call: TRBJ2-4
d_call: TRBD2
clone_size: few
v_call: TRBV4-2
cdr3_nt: TGTGCCAGCAGCCCGGGACTAGCGGTCAAAAACATTCAGTACTTC
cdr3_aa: CASSPGLAVKNIQYF

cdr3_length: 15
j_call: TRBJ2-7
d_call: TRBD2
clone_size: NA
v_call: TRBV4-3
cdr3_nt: TGCGCCAGCAGCCAACGGCGGGAGCCCCACTACGAGCAGTACTTC
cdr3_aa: CASSQRREPHYEQYF

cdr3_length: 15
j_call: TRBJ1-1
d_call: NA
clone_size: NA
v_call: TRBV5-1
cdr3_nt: TGCGCCAGCAGCTTGGACCCAGGGTGGGGCACTGAAGCTTTCTTT
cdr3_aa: CASSLDPGWGTEAFF

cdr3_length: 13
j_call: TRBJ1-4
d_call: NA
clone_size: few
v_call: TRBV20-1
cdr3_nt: TGCAGTGCTATATACGGAAAGGGTGAAAAACTGTTTTTT
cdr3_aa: CSAIYGKGEKLFF

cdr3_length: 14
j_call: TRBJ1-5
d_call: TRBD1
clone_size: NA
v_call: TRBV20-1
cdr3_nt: TGCAGTGCTTCCAGGGGGCTTAGCAATCAGCCCCAGCATTTT
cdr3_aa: CSASRGLSNQPQHF

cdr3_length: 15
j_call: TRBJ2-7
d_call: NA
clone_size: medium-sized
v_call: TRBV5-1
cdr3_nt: TGCGCCAGCAGCTTGGATCAGGGTCCTACCTACGAGCAGTACTTC
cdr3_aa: CASSLDQGPTYEQYF

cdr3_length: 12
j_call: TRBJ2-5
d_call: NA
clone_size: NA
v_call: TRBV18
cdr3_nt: TGTGCCAGCTCACAACAGAGGGAGACCCAGTACTTC
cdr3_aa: CASSQQRETQYF

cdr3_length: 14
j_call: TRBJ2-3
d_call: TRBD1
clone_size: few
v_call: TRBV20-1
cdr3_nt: TGCAGTGCGGGACAGGGTGGCCCCACAGATACGCAGTATTTT
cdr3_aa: CSAGQGGPTDTQYF

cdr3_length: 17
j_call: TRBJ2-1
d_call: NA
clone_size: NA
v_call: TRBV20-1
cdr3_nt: TGCAGTGCTAGAGACTTTCGGTCCGAGAGCTCCTACAATGAGCAGTTCTTC
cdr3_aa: CSARDFRSESSYNEQFF

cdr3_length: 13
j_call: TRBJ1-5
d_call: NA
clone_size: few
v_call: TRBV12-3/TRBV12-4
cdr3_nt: TGTGCCAGCAGTTCCTCCTTGAATCAGCCCCAGCATTTT
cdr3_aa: CASSSSLNQPQHF

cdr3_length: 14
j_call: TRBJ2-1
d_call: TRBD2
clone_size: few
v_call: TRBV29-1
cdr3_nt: TGCAGCGTCGCCGGACTAGCGGGAGAGACTGAGCAGTTCTTC
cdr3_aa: CSVAGLAGETEQFF

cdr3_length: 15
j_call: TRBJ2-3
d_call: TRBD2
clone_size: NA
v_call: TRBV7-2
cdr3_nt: TGTGCCAGCAGCCAGCTAGCGGGAGTCACAGATACGCAGTATTTT
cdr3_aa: CASSQLAGVTDTQYF

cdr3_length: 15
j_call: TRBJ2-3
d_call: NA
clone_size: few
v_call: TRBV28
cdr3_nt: TGTGCCAGCAGGCAAGGGGGACTACCTGGGGATACGCAGTATTTT
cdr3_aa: CASRQGGLPGDTQYF

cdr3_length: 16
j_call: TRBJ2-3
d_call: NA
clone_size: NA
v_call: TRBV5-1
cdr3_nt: TGCGCCAGCAGCTACGTCGGGGGGAGGGGGACTGATACGCAGTATTTT
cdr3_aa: CASSYVGGRGTDTQYF

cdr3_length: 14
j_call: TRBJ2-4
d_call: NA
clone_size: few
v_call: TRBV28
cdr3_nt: TGTGCCAGCAGGATGGGCCCATACGGAAACATTCAGTACTTC
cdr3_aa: CASRMGPYGNIQYF

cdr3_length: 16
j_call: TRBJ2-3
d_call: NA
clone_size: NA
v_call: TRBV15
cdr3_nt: TGTGCCACCAGCAGAGATCGCGGAGGGGCCACAGATACGCAGTATTTT
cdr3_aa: CATSRDRGGATDTQYF

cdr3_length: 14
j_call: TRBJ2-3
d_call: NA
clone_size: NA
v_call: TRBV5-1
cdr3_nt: TGCGCCAGCAGCTTGGGAGACAGCACAGATACGCAGTATTTT
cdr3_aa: CASSLGDSTDTQYF

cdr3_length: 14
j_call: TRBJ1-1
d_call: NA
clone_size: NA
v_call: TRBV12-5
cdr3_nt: TGTGCTAGTGCTGGGGGCAGATCGGACACTGAAGCTTTCTTT
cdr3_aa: CASAGGRSDTEAFF

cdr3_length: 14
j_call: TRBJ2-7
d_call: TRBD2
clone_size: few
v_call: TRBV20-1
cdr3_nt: TGCAGTGCTAGTATAGCGGGGAGAGACTACGAGCAGTACTTC
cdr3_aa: CSASIAGRDYEQYF

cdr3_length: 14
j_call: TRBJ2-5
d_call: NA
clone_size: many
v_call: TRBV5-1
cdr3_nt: TGCGCCAGCAGGGGGAGCGGAGCCCAAGAGACCCAGTACTTC
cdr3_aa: CASRGSGAQETQYF

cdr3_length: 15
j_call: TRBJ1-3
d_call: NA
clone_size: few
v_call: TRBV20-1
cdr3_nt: TGCAGTGCTAGAGGGGGTGGGTACTCTGGAAACACCATATATTTT
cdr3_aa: CSARGGGYSGNTIYF

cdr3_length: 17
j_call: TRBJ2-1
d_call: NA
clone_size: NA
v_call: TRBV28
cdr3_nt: TGTGCCAGCAGTTTATTGTCGGACTCGGGGACCTGGGATGAGCAGTTCTTC
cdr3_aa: CASSLLSDSGTWDEQFF